The 14 T cell receptor beta chains presented below share a single source sample, sequenced in a study of OX40 agonist ivuxolimab in advanced cancers. Clones were sequenced by immunoSEQ multiplex PCR, and TCRdb holds only the in-frame ones, with some missing. Of some 66,000 clones listed, approximately 81% are singletons. The sample in question was CD4+ or CD8+ T cells sorted from blood, obtained in a trial of the OX40 agonist ivuxolimab. The receptors here all came from an adult with an advanced solid tumor such as melanoma, head and neck, liver or kidney cancer.

In its sample, this clone was seen a few times. The chain uses TRBV30 and TRBJ2-3; D not certain. Germline CDR1 reads GTSNPN; CDR2 reads SVGIG (reference sequence). V gave up 1 base and J gave up 2 bases, with 4 bases separating them. The CDR3 contains 12 residues. The chain's CDR3 is CAWSEITDTQYF. The CDR3 bases are TGTGCCTGGAGTGAGATCACAGATACGCAGTATTTT.

V usage is TRBV5-4 and J usage is TRBJ1-3; 7 nucleotides match TRBD1. V lost 3 bases to trimming and J lost 0 bases; unmatched junction nucleotides: 6. The germline V gene encodes CDR1 SGHNT and CDR2 YYREEE (reference sequence). This CDR3 spans 16 amino acids. CDR3 loop: CASSSRGAPSGNTIYF. For the CDR3, the DNA is TGTGCCAGCAGCTCCAGGGGGGCCCCCTCTGGAAACACCATATATTTT. The variable domain in full, completed from reference TRBV5-4 and TRBJ1-3, reads ETGVTQSPTHLIKTRGQQVTLRCSSQSGHNTVSWYQQALGQGPQFIFQYYREEENGRGNFPPRFSGLQFPNYSSELNVNALELDDSALYLCASSSRGAPSGNTIYFGEGSWLTVV.

J is TRBJ2-2 and V is TRBV11-2, with 7 bases aligning to TRBD2. Germline CDR1 is SGHAT and CDR2 is FQNNGV. V trimming: 0 bases; J trimming: 0 bases; junction bases outside the gene matches: 4. CDR3 length equals 17 residues. This CDR3 reads CASSLDNLAANTGELFF. The DNA for the CDR3 is TGTGCCAGCAGCTTAGATAATCTAGCGGCGAACACCGGGGAGCTGTTTTTT.

The chain recombines TRBV18 with TRBJ2-7; D tentatively fits TRBD1 or TRBD2 (5 bases each). Germline CDR1 KGHSH, CDR2 LQKENI. The CDR3 spans 14 residues. V lost 4 bases and J lost 3, with 13 bases in between. Written as DNA, the CDR3 is TGTGCCAGCTCACACGACAGCGGAAGCTACGAGCAGTACTTC. Protein sequence: CASSHDSGSYEQYF.

The J gene is TRBJ1-2, the V gene TRBV28; D uncertain. Germline assignment: CDR1 MDHEN and CDR2 SYDVKM. V was clipped by 8 bases and J by 0 bases, with 10 bases between them. The CDR3 length is 13 residues. CDR3 in amino acids: CASRTDTNYGYTF. DNA of the CDR3: TGTGCCAGCCGGACGGATACTAACTATGGCTACACCTTC.

The CDR3 region has the DNA TGTGCCAGCAGTCCCCACCGACAGGTCTCCTATAATTCACCCCTCCACTTT. As protein: CASSPHRQVSYNSPLHF. V is TRBV27 and J is TRBJ1-6, with D perhaps TRBD1 (6 bases). CDR1 and CDR2 (germline): MNHEY, SMNVEV (reference sequence). The CDR3 runs 17 residues. Trimming stripped 5 bases from V and 0 bases from J, with 14 bases between.

In its sample, this clone was seen once. The chain links TRBV7-9 to TRBJ1-5, with no clear D. The V gene lost 1 base and the J gene lost 9 bases, with 7 bases spanning the gap. The CDR3 totals 12 residues. Germline lookup yields CDR1 SEHNR and CDR2 FQNEAQ (reference sequence). CDR3 nucleotide sequence: TGTGCCAGCAGCTTAGGAGGGCTGCCCCAGCATTTT. Translation gives CASSLGGLPQHF.

The rearrangement joins TRBV19 to TRBJ2-6; the D is unclear. The CDR3 sequence is 15 residues long. Germline CDR1 reads LNHDA; CDR2 reads SQIVND (reference sequence). Trimming shortened V by 9 bases and J by 2 bases, and 14 bases separated the two germline ends. CDR3 region: CASRLAAAGANVLTF. In DNA form, the CDR3 reads TGTGCCAGCCGCTTGGCGGCGGCTGGGGCCAACGTCCTGACTTTC.

V is TRBV4-1 and J is TRBJ1-2; D not resolved. This CDR3 is 15 amino acids long. Germline V gene data show CDR1 as MGHRA and CDR2 as YSYEKL. V was pared by 1 base and J by 7 bases, with 16 bases between. CDR3 loop: CASSQVGSPISGYTF. The CDR3, as DNA: TGCGCCAGCAGCCAAGTGGGGTCCCCGATCTCTGGCTACACCTTC.

The chain is built from TRBV19 and TRBJ1-4; D is unclear. With 10 bases removed from V and 5 bases from J, the gap between germline ends came to 8 bases. This CDR3 spans 11 amino acids. CDR1 and CDR2 (germline): LNHDA, SQIVND (reference sequence). The CDR3 loop reads CATRRNEKLFF. The CDR3 DNA is TGTGCCACCAGGCGAAATGAAAAACTGTTTTTT.

The CDR3 coding sequence is TGCGCCAGCAGCTCGACAGCTAACTATGGCTACACCTTC. Translation gives CASSSTANYGYTF. This chain uses TRBV5-1 with TRBJ1-2, with TRBD1 as a possible D gene (5 bases). The CDR3 spans 13 residues. V lost 3 bases, J lost 0 bases, and 6 bases lay in between. CDR1 SGHRS and CDR2 YFSETQ come from the germline V gene. The full variable domain, completed using reference TRBV5-1 and TRBJ1-2, is KAGVTQTPRYLIKTRGQQVTLSCSPISGHRSVSWYQQTPGQGLQFLFEYFSETQRNKGNFPGRFSGRQFSNSRSEMNVSTLELGDSALYLCASSSTANYGYTFGSGTRLTVV.

The rearrangement joins TRBV5-1 to TRBJ2-1, with D tentatively TRBD1 (6 bases). Germline V gene data show CDR1 as SGHRS and CDR2 as YFSETQ. The ends were cut back, 4 bases at V and 0 bases at J, with 11 bases in the middle. CDR3 length equals 15 residues. This CDR3 is CASSGLTGSYNEQFF. The CDR3 nucleotides read TGCGCCAGCAGCGGCCTGACAGGCTCCTACAATGAGCAGTTCTTC.

This chain connects TRBV15 to TRBJ2-5, with D hard to call. The J call may be mistaken, given a closer DNA end match to TRBJ2-7. Germline CDR1 reads LNHNV; CDR2 reads YYDKDF (reference sequence). CDR3 length: 14 residues. Here the CDR3 DNA reads TGTGCCACCAGCAGAGATATTACTAACTACGAGCAGTACTTC. It yields the protein CATSRDITNYEQYF.

The rearrangement links TRBV19 to TRBJ1-1; 9 nucleotides match TRBD1. Losses at the gene ends were 5 bases for V and 5 bases for J; bases not matched to a gene: 6. Germline V CDR1 and CDR2: LNHDA, SQIVND (reference sequence). CDR3 size: 14 residues. As DNA, the CDR3 is TGTGCCAGTAGTCCGGGACAGGGATGGACTGAAGCTTTCTTT. Translating gives CASSPGQGWTEAFF.